This T cell receptor (beta chain) was sequenced in a study of shared clonotypes between healthy human individuals. CDR3 length: 16 residues. V lost 1 base, J lost 1 base, and 11 bases lay in between. Germline assignment: CDR1 SGHTA and CDR2 FQGNSA. Study-level points and caveats: The study found lower generation probabilities in non-shared clonotypes than in those shared by all four donors.

Every subset's genomic DNA went evenly onto several immunoSEQ plates. Libraries were prepared by immunoSEQ multiplex PCR; TCRdb keeps only in-frame clonotypes and omits some of them. Here the sample spans over a million clones, roughly 75% being singletons. Nashville, Tennessee was home to all donors, each a Caucasian adult. This clone has more than one count but fewer than ten. Its specificity is unknown. Other nucleotide sequences from this sample produce the same CDR3. The TCR was taken from a man between 18 and 29 years old in good health. Sequenced input: memory CD4+ T cells sorted from blood. The sample's subset: CD45RA-negative fraction. The gene calls are TRBV7-2 and TRBJ2-1; D is perhaps TRBD2 (6 bases). The CDR3 nucleotides read TGTGCCAGCAGCTTAGGGGGAGGTGGTTCCTACAATGAGCAGTTCTTC. Protein product: CASSLGGGGSYNEQFF. Combining the CDR3 with reference TRBV7-2 and TRBJ2-1 gives the whole variable domain GAGVSQSPSNKVTEKGKDVELRCDPISGHTALYWYRQSLGQGLEFLIYFQGNSAPDKSGLPSDRFSAERTGGSVSTLTIQRTQQEDSAVYLCASSLGGGGSYNEQFFGPGTRLTVL.